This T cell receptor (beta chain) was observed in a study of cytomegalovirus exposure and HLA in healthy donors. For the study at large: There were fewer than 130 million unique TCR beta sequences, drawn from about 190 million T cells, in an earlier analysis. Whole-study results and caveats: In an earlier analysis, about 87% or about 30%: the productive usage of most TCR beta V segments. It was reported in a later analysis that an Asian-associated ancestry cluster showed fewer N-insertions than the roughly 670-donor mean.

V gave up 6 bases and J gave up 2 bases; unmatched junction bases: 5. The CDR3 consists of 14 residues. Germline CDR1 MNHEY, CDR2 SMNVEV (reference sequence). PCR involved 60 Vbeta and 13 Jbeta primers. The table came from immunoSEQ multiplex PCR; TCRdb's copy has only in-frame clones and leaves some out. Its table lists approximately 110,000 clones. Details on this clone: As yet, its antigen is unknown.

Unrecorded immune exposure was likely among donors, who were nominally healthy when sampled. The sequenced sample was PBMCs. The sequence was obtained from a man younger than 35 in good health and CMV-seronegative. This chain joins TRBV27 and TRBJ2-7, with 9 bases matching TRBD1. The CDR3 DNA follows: TGTGCCAGCAGGCGACAGGGGGTACCCTACGAGCAGTACTTC. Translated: CASRRQGVPYEQYF.